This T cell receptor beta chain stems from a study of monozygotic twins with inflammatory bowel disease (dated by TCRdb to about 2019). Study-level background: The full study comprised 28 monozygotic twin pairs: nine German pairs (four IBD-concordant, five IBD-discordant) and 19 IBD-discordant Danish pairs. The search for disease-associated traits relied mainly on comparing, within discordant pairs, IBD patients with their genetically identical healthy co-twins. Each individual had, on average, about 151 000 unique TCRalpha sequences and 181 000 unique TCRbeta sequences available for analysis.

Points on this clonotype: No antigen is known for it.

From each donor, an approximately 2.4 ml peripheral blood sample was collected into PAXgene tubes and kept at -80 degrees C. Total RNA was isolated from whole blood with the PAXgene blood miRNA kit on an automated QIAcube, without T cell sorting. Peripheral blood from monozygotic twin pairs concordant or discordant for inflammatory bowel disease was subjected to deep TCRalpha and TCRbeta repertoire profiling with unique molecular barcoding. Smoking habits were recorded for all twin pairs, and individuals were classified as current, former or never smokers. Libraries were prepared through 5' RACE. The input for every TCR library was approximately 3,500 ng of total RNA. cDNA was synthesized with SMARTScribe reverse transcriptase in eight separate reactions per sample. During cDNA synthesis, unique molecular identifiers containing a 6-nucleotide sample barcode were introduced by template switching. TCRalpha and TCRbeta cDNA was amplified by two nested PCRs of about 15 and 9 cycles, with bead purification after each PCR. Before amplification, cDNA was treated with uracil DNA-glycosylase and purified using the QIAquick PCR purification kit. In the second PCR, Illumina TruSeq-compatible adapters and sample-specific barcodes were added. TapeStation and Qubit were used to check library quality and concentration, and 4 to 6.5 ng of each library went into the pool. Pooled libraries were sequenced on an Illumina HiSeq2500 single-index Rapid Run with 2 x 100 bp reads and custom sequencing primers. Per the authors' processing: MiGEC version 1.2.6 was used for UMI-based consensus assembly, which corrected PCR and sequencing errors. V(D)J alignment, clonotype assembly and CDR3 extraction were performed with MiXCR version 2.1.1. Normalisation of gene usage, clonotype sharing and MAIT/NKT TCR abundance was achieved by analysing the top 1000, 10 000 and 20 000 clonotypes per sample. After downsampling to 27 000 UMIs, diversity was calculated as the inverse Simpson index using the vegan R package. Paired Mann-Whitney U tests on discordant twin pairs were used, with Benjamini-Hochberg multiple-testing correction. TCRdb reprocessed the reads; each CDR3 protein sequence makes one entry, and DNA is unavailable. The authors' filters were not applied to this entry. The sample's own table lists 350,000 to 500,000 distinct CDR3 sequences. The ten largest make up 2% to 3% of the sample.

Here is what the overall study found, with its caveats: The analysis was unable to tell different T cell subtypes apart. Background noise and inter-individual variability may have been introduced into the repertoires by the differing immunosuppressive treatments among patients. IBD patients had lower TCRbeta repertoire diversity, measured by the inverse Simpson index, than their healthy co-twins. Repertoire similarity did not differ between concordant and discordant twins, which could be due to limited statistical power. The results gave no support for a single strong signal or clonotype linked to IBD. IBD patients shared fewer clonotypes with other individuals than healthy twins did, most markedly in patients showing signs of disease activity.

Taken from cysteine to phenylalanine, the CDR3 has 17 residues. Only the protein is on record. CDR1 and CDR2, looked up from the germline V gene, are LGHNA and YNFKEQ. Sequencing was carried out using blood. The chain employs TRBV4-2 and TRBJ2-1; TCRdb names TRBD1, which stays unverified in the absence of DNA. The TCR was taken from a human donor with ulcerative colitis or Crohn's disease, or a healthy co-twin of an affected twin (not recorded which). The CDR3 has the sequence CASSHEDRDRVYNEQFF.